This T cell receptor beta chain originates from a study of Ad26.COV2.S vaccination and SARS-CoV-2 variants. Overall study context: Recipients of Ad26.COV2.S got it intramuscularly, once or twice 56 days apart. Study-level findings and limits: Total responses of T cells may have been underestimated by the analyses of TCR breadth and depth.

Germline CDR1 SGHRS, CDR2 YFSETQ. There are 13 residues in the CDR3. The V and J ends lost 0 bases and 4 bases respectively, with 5 bases between them. Profiled with immunoSEQ multiplex PCR; TCRdb holds only in-frame clones, not every one. The data hold just under 250,000 clones, with 88% observed a single time. This sample's treatment: around 19 received Ad26.COV2.S at low or high dose, single or two shots; about five received placebo; per-sample allocation not given. Samples came from day 63 after the first vaccine or placebo injection. Expression of Wuhan-strain SARS-CoV-2 spike came from the Ad26 vector that formed the vaccine. Worth noting for this clone: Its antigen is not known.

The chain employs TRBV5-1 and TRBJ2-1; no firm D call. The TCR comes from a person aged 18-65 years who received the Ad26.COV2.S COVID-19 vaccine or a placebo. Material: peripheral blood, obtained in a trial of Ad26.COV2.S vaccine versus placebo. The CDR3 bases are TGCGCCAGCAGCTTGGGCGTATACAATGAGCAGTTCTTC. It specifies CASSLGVYNEQFF.